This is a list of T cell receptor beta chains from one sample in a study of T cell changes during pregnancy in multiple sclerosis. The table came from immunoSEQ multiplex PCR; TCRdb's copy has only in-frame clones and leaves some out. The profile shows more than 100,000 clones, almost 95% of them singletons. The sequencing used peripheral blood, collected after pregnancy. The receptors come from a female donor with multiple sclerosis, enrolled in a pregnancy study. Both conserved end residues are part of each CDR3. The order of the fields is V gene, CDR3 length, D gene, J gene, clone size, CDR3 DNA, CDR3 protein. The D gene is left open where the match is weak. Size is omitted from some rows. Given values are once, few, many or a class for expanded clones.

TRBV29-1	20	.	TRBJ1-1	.	TGCAGCGTTGATTTTACCCGGGGAAGAACTTCAACCCATATGAACACTGAAGCTTTCTTT	CSVDFTRGRTSTHMNTEAFF
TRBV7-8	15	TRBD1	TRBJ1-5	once	TGTGCCAGCAGCGGAGACAGGGGAAGCAATCAGCCCCAGCATTTT	CASSGDRGSNQPQHF
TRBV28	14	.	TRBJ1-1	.	TGTGCCAGCAGTCCGCCTGAGTTTAACACTGAAGCTTTCTTT	CASSPPEFNTEAFF
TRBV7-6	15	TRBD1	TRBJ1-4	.	TGTGCCAGCAGTAACAGGGGTCCAACTAATGAAAAACTGTTTTTT	CASSNRGPTNEKLFF
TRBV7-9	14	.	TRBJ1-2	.	TGTGCCAGCAGCCCTGGGGGGGCAGGATCCGGCTACACCTTC	CASSPGGAGSGYTF
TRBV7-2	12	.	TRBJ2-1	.	TGTGCCAGCGCCCCTCTACTAGGCGGGGAGTTCTTC	CASAPLLGGEFF
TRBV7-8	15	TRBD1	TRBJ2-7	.	TGTGCCAGCAGCTTAGAGGGGGCGAGGCCCTACGAGCAGTACTTC	CASSLEGARPYEQYF
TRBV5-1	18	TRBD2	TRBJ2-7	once	TGCGCCAGCAGCTTCGCTGCCCTAGCGGGAGACACCTCCTACGAGCAGTACTTC	CASSFAALAGDTSYEQYF
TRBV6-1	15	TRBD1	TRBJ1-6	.	TGTGCCAGCGCGGTATCTGGGACAGCCGATTCACCCCTCCACTTT	CASAVSGTADSPLHF
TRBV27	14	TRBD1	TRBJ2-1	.	TGTGCCAGCAGTTTAGGGACAGGATACAATGAGCAGTTCTTC	CASSLGTGYNEQFF
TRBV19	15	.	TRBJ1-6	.	TGTGCCAGTAGGCCGGGGGGCCTCCGGGATTCACCCCTCCACTTT	CASRPGGLRDSPLHF
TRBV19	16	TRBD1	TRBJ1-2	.	TGTGCCAGTAGCACCCGGGACAGTAGGTCGAGGTATGGCTACACCTTC	CASSTRDSRSRYGYTF
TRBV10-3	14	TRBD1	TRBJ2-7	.	TGTGCCATCAGTGAGTTGACAGGGTTTGGCGAGCAGTACTTC	CAISELTGFGEQYF
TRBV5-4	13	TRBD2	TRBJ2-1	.	TGTGCCAGCGAGACTAGCGGTTACAATGAGCAGTTCTTC	CASETSGYNEQFF
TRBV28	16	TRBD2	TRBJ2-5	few	TGTGCCAGCAGTTCCAGACAAACTAGCGGTAAAGAGACCCAGTACTTC	CASSSRQTSGKETQYF
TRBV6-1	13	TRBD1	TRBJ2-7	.	TGTGCCAGTACAGGGGGCTTCTCCTACGAGCAGTACTTC	CASTGGFSYEQYF
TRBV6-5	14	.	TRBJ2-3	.	TGTGCCAGCAGTCCCCAGGCGGGCGGTGATACGCAGTATTTT	CASSPQAGGDTQYF
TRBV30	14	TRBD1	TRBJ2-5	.	TGTGCCTGGGAATTGGGACAGGGCCGGCAGACCCAGTACTTC	CAWELGQGRQTQYF
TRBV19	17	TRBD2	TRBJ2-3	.	TGTGCCAGTAGTATTATCATCCTAGCGGGAGGGCCGGGTACGCAGTATTTT	CASSIIILAGGPGTQYF
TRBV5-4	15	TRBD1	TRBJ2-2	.	TGTGCCAGCAGCGAAGGGACAGGGTTTACCGGGGAGCTGTTTTTT	CASSEGTGFTGELFF
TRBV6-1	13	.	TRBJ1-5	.	TGTGCCAGCGGTCCGGCGGGGAATCAGCCCCAGCATTTT	CASGPAGNQPQHF
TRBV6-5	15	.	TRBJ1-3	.	TGTGCCAGCAGCCCTACTCTCGGAGCTGGAAACACCATATATTTT	CASSPTLGAGNTIYF
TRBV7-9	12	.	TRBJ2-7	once	TGTGCCAGCAGCTTAGCGTCGGGCGAGCAGTACTTC	CASSLASGEQYF
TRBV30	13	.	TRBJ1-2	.	TGTGCCTGGAGTAAAGGGGCCGACTATGGCTACACCTTC	CAWSKGADYGYTF
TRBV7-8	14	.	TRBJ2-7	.	TGTGCCAGCAGCTTAGCTGAGGTTACCTACGAGCAGTACTTC	CASSLAEVTYEQYF
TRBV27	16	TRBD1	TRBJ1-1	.	TGTGCCAGCAGTCGATATGTCGAACAGGGGTTGTCTGAAGCTTTCTTT	CASSRYVEQGLSEAFF
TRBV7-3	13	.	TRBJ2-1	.	TGTGCCAGCAGCCTGGCTCCAGGAGGGGAGCAGTTCTTC	CASSLAPGGEQFF
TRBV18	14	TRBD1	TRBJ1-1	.	TGTGCCAGCTCACCTCGACAGGGTGGCACTGAAGCTTTCTTT	CASSPRQGGTEAFF
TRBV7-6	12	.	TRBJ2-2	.	TGTGCCAGCAGCTTCCGGACCGGGGAGCTGTTTTTT	CASSFRTGELFF